This entry lists 10 T cell receptor beta chains sequenced from one sample in a study of T cell changes during pregnancy in multiple sclerosis (dated by TCRdb to between 2018 and 2021). The library was obtained by the immunoSEQ multiplex PCR assay. TCRdb took over this immuneACCESS table, retaining in-frame rearrangements with V and J assigned. Such tables are incomplete; in checked studies, under half of the missing clones stem from an unresolved V gene, and the remainder is unexplained. Present in this sample are tens of thousands of clones, 90% to 95% of which were seen just once. Jointly, the top ten make up less than 0.85% of the sample. The starting material was peripheral blood, obtained in the third trimester of pregnancy. The receptors shown here come from a female donor in good health, enrolled as a control in a pregnancy study.

This clone was observed a single time. The rearrangement uses TRBV10-3 and TRBJ2-7, with 9 bases identical to TRBD1. Germline-derived CDR1 and CDR2 are ENHRY and SYGVKD. The V gene end was trimmed by 7 bases and the J gene end by 1 base; junction bases not matched to a gene: 8. This CDR3 is 15 amino acids long. CDR3 protein: CAINNPGTGSYEQYF. In DNA form, the CDR3 reads TGTGCCATCAACAATCCAGGGACAGGGTCCTACGAGCAGTACTTC.

J is TRBJ2-2 and V is TRBV6-5, with 7 bases fitting TRBD2. The CDR3 contains 15 residues. V shed 7 bases and J 3 bases; nucleotides not matched to a gene: 8. The germline V gene encodes CDR1 MNHEY and CDR2 SVGAGI. The CDR3: CASTLSGTYTGELFF. CDR3 DNA: TGTGCCAGCACTTTAAGCGGGACGTACACCGGGGAGCTGTTTTTT.

This sequence joins TRBV5-4 and TRBJ2-7, with TRBD1 matching over 10 bases. J was trimmed by 7 bases and V by 3 bases; bases with no gene match: 4. The CDR3 length is 13 residues. Germline lookup yields CDR1 SGHNT and CDR2 YYREEE (reference sequence). DNA of the CDR3: TGTGCCAGCAGCTGGGGACAGGGGTGGGAGCAGTACTTC. Its translation: CASSWGQGWEQYF.

The genes are TRBV9 and TRBJ2-2, with 7 bases aligning to TRBD2. V was pared by 3 bases and J by 5 bases, with 7 bases of the junction left unmatched. The germline V gene encodes CDR1 SGDLS and CDR2 YYNGEE. This CDR3 region has 15 residues. The CDR3 reads CASSEGQGGTGELFF. The DNA for the CDR3 is TGTGCCAGCAGCGAAGGGCAGGGAGGGACCGGGGAGCTGTTTTTT.

The chain links TRBV28 to TRBJ1-2; 7 nucleotides line up with TRBD1. J lost 8 bases, V lost 6 bases, and 6 bases had no gene match. The germline V gene has CDR1 MDHEN and CDR2 SYDVKM. The CDR3 contains 12 residues. CDR3 residues: CASSDRDRGYTF. The CDR3 DNA is TGTGCCAGCAGCGATCGGGACAGAGGCTACACCTTC.

The chain uses TRBV7-9 and TRBJ1-1, with TRBD1 as a possible D gene (6 bases). The germline V and J ends were trimmed by 1 base and 1 base, with 10 bases remaining between them. Germline V gene sequence: CDR1 SEHNR, CDR2 FQNEAQ (reference sequence). The CDR3 extends over 15 amino acids. CDR3 region: CASSLVGGQNTEAFF. The CDR3 nucleotides read TGTGCCAGCAGCTTAGTTGGGGGCCAGAACACTGAAGCTTTCTTT. Full variable domain (missing parts from reference TRBV7-9 and TRBJ1-1): DTGVSQNPRHKITKRGQNVTFRCDPISEHNRLYWYRQTLGQGPEFLTYFQNEAQLEKSRLLSDRFSAERPKGSFSTLEIQRTEQGDSAMYLCASSLVGGQNTEAFFGQGTRLTVV.

The chain employs TRBV5-8 and TRBJ1-5; D gene unclear. Looked up from germline, CDR1 is SGHTS and CDR2 is YDEGEE. This CDR3 region has 15 residues. V was clipped by 3 bases and J by 9 bases, with 19 bases between them. This CDR3 is CASSSGPSSRRPQHF. The DNA of the CDR3 is TGTGCCAGCAGCTCCGGTCCTTCTTCGCGGAGGCCCCAGCATTTT. Looking up the rest from reference TRBV5-8 and TRBJ1-5 gives the full variable domain: EAGVTQSPTHLIKTRGQQATLRCSPISGHTSVYWYQQALGLGLQFLLWYDEGEERNRGNFPPRFSGRQFPNYSSELNVNALELEDSALYLCASSSGPSSRRPQHFGDGTRLSIL.

The chain employs TRBV30 and TRBJ2-1; D gene ambiguous. The CDR3 covers 13 residues. Germline CDR1 and CDR2: GTSNPN and SVGIG (reference sequence). V lost 1 base to trimming and J lost 2 bases, with 6 bases between them. DNA for the CDR3: TGTGCCTGGAGTGCAGTTCCCTACAATGAGCAGTTCTTC. Translation: CAWSAVPYNEQFF. Variable domain in full (rest from reference TRBV30 and TRBJ2-1): SQTIHQWPATLVQPVGSPLSLECTVEGTSNPNLYWYRQAAGRGLQLLFYSVGIGQISSEVPQNLSASRPQDRQFILSSKKLLLSDSGFYLCAWSAVPYNEQFFGPGTRLTVL.

The rearrangement joins TRBV6-5 to TRBJ1-4; weak D call: TRBD1 (6 bases). The CDR3 sequence is 15 residues long. Germline lookup yields CDR1 MNHEY and CDR2 SVGAGI. V dropped 5 bases and J dropped 2 bases, with 12 bases sitting between them. In nucleotides, the CDR3 is TGTGCCAGCAGTACCCAGGGGATGACTAATGAAAAACTGTTTTTT. Translated, it gives CASSTQGMTNEKLFF.

The chain couples TRBV2 to TRBJ2-5; a possible D gene is TRBD2 (6 bases). V was pared by 6 bases and J by 5 bases, with 19 bases between. The CDR3 has 15 amino acids. CDR1 and CDR2 (germline): SNHLY, FYNNEI. CDR3 sequence: CASSPPSAEGETQYF. The CDR3 DNA follows: TGTGCCAGCAGCCCTCCCAGCGCGGAGGGGGAGACCCAGTACTTC.